The rows below give T cell receptor beta chains drawn from one sample of a study of radiation and T cells in renal cell carcinoma. Repertoires were generated with immunoSEQ multiplex PCR, while TCRdb's copy carries only in-frame clones and drops some. The sample carries tens of thousands of clones, about 84% recorded once. The input for sequencing was blood, taken from a patient whose treatment included radiotherapy and nephrectomy. The receptors here all came from a man in his 60s with renal cell carcinoma. Each CDR3 is given with its conserved first and last residue. The order of the fields is D gene, clone size, J gene, CDR3 length, V gene, CDR3 DNA, CDR3 protein. The D gene is left open where the match is weak. Expanded clones get a size class; other rows say once, few or many, or leave the size out.

TRBD2 NA TRBJ2-1 15 TRBV5-5 TGTGCCAGCAGCTTGGAAGCGGGAGGAATTAATGAGCAGTTCTTC CASSLEAGGINEQFF
NA NA TRBJ2-7 14 TRBV11-2 TGTGCCAGCAGCTTAATGCCAGGTCAGGACGAGCAGTACTTC CASSLMPGQDEQYF
NA once TRBJ2-7 14 TRBV7-6 TGTGCCAGCAGCTTAAGGAGTAACGGGGACGAGCAGTACTTC CASSLRSNGDEQYF
TRBD2 once TRBJ2-1 16 TRBV15 TGTGCCACCAGCAGGGAGCGGGAGGTTTCCTACAATGAGCAGTTCTTC CATSREREVSYNEQFF
NA NA TRBJ2-7 13 TRBV2 TGTGCCAGCAGTCCAGTGTCGGGGCACGAGCAGTACTTC CASSPVSGHEQYF
TRBD1 NA TRBJ1-1 16 TRBV4-1 TGCGCCAGCAGCCCCCAACAGGGGGCGTTGGGGACTGAAGCTTTCTTT CASSPQQGALGTEAFF
NA NA TRBJ1-4 13 TRBV6-6 TGTGCCAGCAGTTACAGTTCTAATGAAAAACTGTTTTTT CASSYSSNEKLFF
NA once TRBJ2-7 13 TRBV28 TGTGCCAGCAGTTTTCAGGGGACCTACGAGCAGTACTTC CASSFQGTYEQYF
NA NA TRBJ2-5 13 TRBV5-1 TGCGCCAGCAGCGTAAATAGTCCAGAGACCCAGTACTTC CASSVNSPETQYF
NA NA TRBJ2-1 15 TRBV6-1 TGTGCCAGCAGTCCAAGACCCGGGGATTACAATGAGCAGTTCTTC CASSPRPGDYNEQFF
NA NA TRBJ1-1 15 TRBV18 TGTGCCAGCTCACCAATTCCGGGACAGAACACTGAAGCTTTCTTT CASSPIPGQNTEAFF
TRBD1 NA TRBJ1-3 17 TRBV14 TGTGCCAGCAGCTCCCACAGGGGGAGAGGCTCTGGAAACACCATATATTTT CASSSHRGRGSGNTIYF
NA NA TRBJ2-4 13 TRBV6-1 TGTGCCAGCATCGGGTTAGCCAAAAACATTCAGTACTTC CASIGLAKNIQYF
NA few TRBJ1-1 10 TRBV20-1 TGCAGTGCGCACAGGAGGAAAGCTTTCTTT CSAHRRKAFF
NA NA TRBJ2-3 11 TRBV30 TGTGCCTGGAGTCGTCCAGATACGCAGTATTTT CAWSRPDTQYF
TRBD1 NA TRBJ1-3 14 TRBV4-1 TGCGCCAGCAGCCGGACAGGGTCTGGAAACACCATATATTTT CASSRTGSGNTIYF
NA NA TRBJ2-4 15 TRBV21-1 TGTGCCAGCAGCAAAGGGCTCCAAGCCAAAAACATTCAGTACTTC CASSKGLQAKNIQYF
NA few TRBJ2-1 11 TRBV20-1 TGCAGTGCTAGGCAGTACAATGAGCAGTTCTTC CSARQYNEQFF
NA NA TRBJ1-1 14 TRBV28 TGTGCCAGCAGTTTGAGGACCACATGGGGGGTAGCTTTCTTT CASSLRTTWGVAFF
TRBD2 once TRBJ2-1 15 TRBV2 TGTGCCAGCAGACTAACGGGACTAGCGGACAATGAGCAGTTCTTC CASRLTGLADNEQFF
NA NA TRBJ2-3 14 TRBV7-6 TGTGCCAGCAGCCGCGGGGGCGGCACAGATACGCAGTATTTT CASSRGGGTDTQYF
NA NA TRBJ2-2 13 TRBV6-5 TGTGCCAGCAGTTACCCCAACACCGGGGAGCTGTTTTTT CASSYPNTGELFF
NA NA TRBJ2-7 15 TRBV5-1 TGCGCCAGCAGCTTGGGAGGCGGTAGCTCCTACGAGCAGTACTTC CASSLGGGSSYEQYF
TRBD1 NA TRBJ1-4 15 TRBV19 TGTGCCAGTAGTATAGACGACAGGGGAGATGAAAAACTGTTTTTT CASSIDDRGDEKLFF
NA NA TRBJ1-5 15 TRBV7-6 TGTGCCAGCAGCCAAGGAGGCCGCTCCAATCAGCCCCAGCATTTT CASSQGGRSNQPQHF
NA medium-sized TRBJ2-6 16 TRBV4-1 TGCGCCAGCAGCCAACTTGGGGCCCCTGGGGCCAACGTCCTGACTTTC CASSQLGAPGANVLTF
NA NA TRBJ2-1 13 TRBV11-3 TGTGCCAGCAGCTCGAACAAGAACAATGAGCAGTTCTTC CASSSNKNNEQFF
NA NA TRBJ1-6 17 TRBV18 TGTGCCAGCTCAGTTCAGGGAGGCCGGGCCAATAATTCACCCCTCCACTTT CASSVQGGRANNSPLHF
TRBD1 NA TRBJ2-7 15 TRBV4-3 TGCGCCAGCAGCCAGGGGGGACAGGGAAACTACGAGCAGTACTTC CASSQGGQGNYEQYF
NA NA TRBJ2-2 16 TRBV4-3 TGCGCCAGCAGCCAAGAAGGCGTGAATCCCGCCGGGGAGCTGTTTTTT CASSQEGVNPAGELFF
NA NA TRBJ1-2 14 TRBV7-2 TGTGCCAGTAGGCCAACCCTCTACTACTATGGCTACACCTTC CASRPTLYYYGYTF